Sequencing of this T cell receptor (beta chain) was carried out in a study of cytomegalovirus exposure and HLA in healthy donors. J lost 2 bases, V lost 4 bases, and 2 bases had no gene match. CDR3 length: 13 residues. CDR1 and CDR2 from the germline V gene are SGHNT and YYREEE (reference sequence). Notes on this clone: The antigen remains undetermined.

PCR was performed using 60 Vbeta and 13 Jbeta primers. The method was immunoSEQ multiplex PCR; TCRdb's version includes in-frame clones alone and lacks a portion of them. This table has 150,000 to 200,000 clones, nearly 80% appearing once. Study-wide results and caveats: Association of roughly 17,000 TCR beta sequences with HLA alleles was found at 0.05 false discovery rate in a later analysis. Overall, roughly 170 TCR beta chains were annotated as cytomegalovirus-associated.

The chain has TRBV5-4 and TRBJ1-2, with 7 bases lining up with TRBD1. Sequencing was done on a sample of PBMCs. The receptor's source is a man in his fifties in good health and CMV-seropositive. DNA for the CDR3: TGTGCCAGCAGCCGGGACAGAAACTATGGCTACACCTTC. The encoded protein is CASSRDRNYGYTF.